This T cell receptor beta chain was sequenced for a study of blood T cell repertoires in COVID-19. Looking at the study overall: Samples came from the United States, Italy and Spain, spanning acute and convalescent COVID-19. T cells, B-cell-depleted T cells, or PBMCs provided the cDNA or gDNA that served as material.

Enrolment of Seattle patients took place during active infection, and they were followed longitudinally. The length of the CDR3 is 16 residues. Germline CDR1 SGHTA, CDR2 FQGTGA. Trimming removed 6 bases from V and 6 bases from J; junction bases left unmatched: 11. Authors' processing steps: Nucleated cell number was recorded as an estimate derived from reference gene primer amplification. The method was immunoSEQ multiplex PCR; TCRdb's version includes in-frame clones alone and lacks a portion of them. V, J and clone size reflect that table, while D and trimming were determined from the DNA. The repertoire holds 250,000 to 300,000 clones, with almost 90% as singletons.

Sequencing was performed on peripheral blood. This receptor was obtained from a woman aged 25 to 39 with COVID-19, enrolled during active disease. The gene calls are TRBV7-3 and TRBJ2-1, with 10 bases fitting TRBD2. The CDR3 sequence: CASRTSGTSDFNEQFF. The CDR3, as DNA: TGTGCCAGCAGGACCTCCGGGACTAGCGATTTCAATGAGCAGTTCTTC.